The entry below describes one T cell receptor (beta chain). Antigen: not known. Sequence at one end of the junction differs from germline and may be a read error. This sample was taken from a study of Ad26.COV2.S vaccination and SARS-CoV-2 variants. General study points: People given the vaccine had a wider spike-specific TCR breadth than placebo recipients did. Vaccinated and placebo-treated recipients had similar non-spike TCR breadth.

Using immunoSEQ multiplex PCR, the repertoire was profiled, and TCRdb retains in-frame clones only, with some absent. This sample carries about 420,000 clones, roughly 90% of them seen once, and the ten largest clones take approximately 4%. Per germline, CDR1 SGHVS and CDR2 FQNEAQ. The CDR3 is 18 residues long. Stated treatment: roughly 19 received Ad26.COV2.S at low or high dose, single or two shots; about 5 received placebo; per-sample allocation not given. Sampling was done on day 63 after the first vaccine or placebo injection. This adult donor, from Boston, was 18-55 years old. This TCR came from a person aged 18-65 years who received the Ad26.COV2.S COVID-19 vaccine or a placebo. The chain uses TRBV7-8 and TRBJ2-1; D perhaps matches TRBD1 (6 bases). The sequencing used peripheral blood, collected in a trial of Ad26.COV2.S vaccine versus placebo. This chain's CDR3 is CASSLAPTGRFMANEQFF. CDR3 sequence (DNA): TGTGCCAGCAGCCTAGCCCCTACAGGGCGATTTATGGCCAATGAGCAGTTCTTC. Complete variable domain (other parts from reference TRBV7-8 and TRBJ2-1): GAGVSQSPRYKVAKRGQDVALRCDPISGHVSLFWYQQALGQGPEFLTYFQNEAQLDKSGLPSDRFFAERPEGSVSTLKIQRTQQEDSAVYLCASSLAPTGRFMANEQFFGPGTRLTVL.